This T cell receptor beta chain was sequenced in a study of CD8 T cell repertoires and HIV-1 epitope variants. About the study: An approximately 10-day culture received IL-2, IL-7 and IL-15 on days 3 and 7.

Sequencing of TCR beta CDR3 used immunoSEQ survey depth. Profiling relied on immunoSEQ multiplex PCR, and the TCRdb table lists in-frame clones only, not all of them. Counted here are about 3,000 clones, roughly 70% occurring once; the ten biggest clones make up approximately 40%. Concerning this clone: Its target is unknown.

Study-wide results and limits: The assay identified only TCR beta chains of antigen-proliferating T cells.

The CDR3 has 16 residues. The sample taken for sequencing was cultured CD8+ T cells derived from PBMCs. This chain joins TRBV21-1 and TRBJ2-5; no check of the table's D call, TRBD1, against the DNA was made. TRBV21-1 is deemed a pseudogene. This clonotype was obtained from a male donor with HIV. Here the CDR3 DNA reads TGTGCCAGCAGCAAAATTCTAAGGGGAAACCAAGAGACCCAGTACTTC. Its protein product is CASSKILRGNQETQYF.